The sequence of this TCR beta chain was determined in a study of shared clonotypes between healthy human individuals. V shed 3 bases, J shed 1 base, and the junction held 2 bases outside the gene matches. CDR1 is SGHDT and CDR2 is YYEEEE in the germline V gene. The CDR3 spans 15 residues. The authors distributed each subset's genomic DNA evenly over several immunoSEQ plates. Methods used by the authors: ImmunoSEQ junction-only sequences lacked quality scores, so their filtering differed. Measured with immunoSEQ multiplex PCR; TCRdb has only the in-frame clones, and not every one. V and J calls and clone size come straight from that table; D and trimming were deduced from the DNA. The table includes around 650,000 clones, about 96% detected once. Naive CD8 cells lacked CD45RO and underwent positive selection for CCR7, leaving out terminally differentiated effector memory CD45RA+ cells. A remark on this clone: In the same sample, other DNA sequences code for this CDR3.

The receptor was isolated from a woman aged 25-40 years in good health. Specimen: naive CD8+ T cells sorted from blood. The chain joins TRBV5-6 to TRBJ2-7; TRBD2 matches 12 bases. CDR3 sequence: CASSWGTSGSYEQYF. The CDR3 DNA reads TGTGCCAGCAGCTGGGGGACTAGCGGGTCCTACGAGCAGTACTTC. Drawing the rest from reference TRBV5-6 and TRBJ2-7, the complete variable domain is DAGVTQSPTHLIKTRGQQVTLRCSPKSGHDTVSWYQQALGQGPQFIFQYYEEEERQRGNFPDRFSGHQFPNYSSELNVNALLLGDSALYLCASSWGTSGSYEQYFGPGTRLTVT.